In its sample, the clone carrying this T cell receptor (beta chain) was seen a few times. Its antigen is currently unknown. The sample originates from a study of response to subunit inactivated influenza vaccine. TCRdb reprocessed the RT-PCR reads via MiXCR and lists one record per CDR3 protein. The sample lists roughly 540,000 distinct CDR3 sequences; under 30% were seen once. Between the trimmed V and J ends, which lost 5 bases and 0 bases, there was a span of 14 bases. This CDR3 has 16 residues. Germline CDR1 reads SEHNR; CDR2 reads FQNEAQ (reference sequence). Points from the study as a whole: That few new T cells are recruited by each seasonal influenza vaccination was the authors' suggestion.

These data were also filed under a second study, of T cells expressing NK-cell markers. That paper notes: TCR beta libraries carry UMIs added by 5'RACE template switching. Obtained from sorted CD3+CD56+NKG2C+, CD3+CD56+NKG2C- and CD3+CD56-NKG2C+ T cells were the TCR beta repertoires. 1.0-7.0% of CD8+ T cells in about 6 donors belonged to dominant NKG2C+ clonotypes. These same clonotypes (in a few donors) also led the CD3+CD56-NKG2C+ fraction.

V is TRBV7-9 and J is TRBJ2-1; D not resolved. The sequencing used CD4+ T cells sorted from PBMCs, collected 11 to 12 days after vaccination. This clonotype originated in a man over 45 who received an inactivated influenza vaccine. CDR3 amino acids: CASSTKGISSYNEQFF. The DNA of the CDR3 is TGTGCCAGCAGCACTAAAGGGATTAGCTCCTACAATGAGCAGTTCTTC.